Listed below are T cell receptor beta chains from one sample, sequenced in a study of T cells after yellow fever vaccination. From the 5' RACE reads, TCRdb called clonotypes with MiXCR, one entry per CDR3 protein. This sample carries 360,000 or so distinct CDR3 sequences, around 10% of them seen once, and the ten largest clones take 15% to 20%. The sample in question was PBMCs, obtained on the day of the first yellow fever vaccination. The source of these receptors is a young man who received the YFV17D yellow fever vaccine. CDR3s include the opening cysteine and the closing phenylalanine or tryptophan. D genes are given only for firm matches. The listing skips clone size in some rows; elsewhere it reads once, few, many or a size class.

many	TRBV4-1	TRBJ2-5	.	TGCGCCAGCAGCCAAGATCCCCTGATACAAGAGACCCAGTACTTC	CASSQDPLIQETQYF
few	TRBV5-5	TRBJ1-2	.	TGTGCCAGCAGCTTGGGAGATTCTAACTATGGCTACACCTTC	CASSLGDSNYGYTF
many	TRBV20-1	TRBJ2-7	TRBD1	TGCAGTGCACAATTCACAGGGGACGAGCAGTACTTC	CSAQFTGDEQYF
.	TRBV5-1	TRBJ1-1	TRBD1	TGCGCCAGCAGCTGGGGGGACAGTAAGAACACTGAAGCTTTCTTT	CASSWGDSKNTEAFF
few	TRBV5-4	TRBJ2-1	TRBD2	TGTGCCAGCAGCCCTACTAGCGGGGACAATGAGCAGTTCTTC	CASSPTSGDNEQFF
few	TRBV7-9	TRBJ1-2	.	TGTGCCAGCAGCTTTAGCGGGGGTGGCTACACCTTC	CASSFSGGGYTF
.	TRBV5-6	TRBJ1-4	.	TGTGCCAGCAGCTTGGAGCAGGCGGGTGAAAAACTGTTTTTT	CASSLEQAGEKLFF
.	TRBV4-2	TRBJ2-3	.	TGTGCCAGCAGCCAAGATTGGCGGGGAGGCCCGGGGTTT	CASSQDWRGGPGF
.	TRBV3-1	TRBJ2-1	.	TGTGCCAGCAGCCTTAAAGGACCCAATGAGCAGTTCTTC	CASSLKGPNEQFF
.	TRBV10-3	TRBJ1-1	.	TGTGCCACCAACAGCCTGGAGGACACTGAAGCTTTCTTT	CATNSLEDTEAFF
few	TRBV7-9	TRBJ1-5	.	TGTGCCAGCAGCTTTGGGTGGACGAATCAGCCCCAGCATTTT	CASSFGWTNQPQHF
few	TRBV9	TRBJ1-1	.	TGTGCCAGCAGCGTAGGTTGGGGGGCTGAAGCTTTCTTT	CASSVGWGAEAFF
few	TRBV19	TRBJ2-3	TRBD2	TGTGCCAGTACGCATGCCGCGGGGGTAACAGATACGCAGTATTTT	CASTHAAGVTDTQYF
many	TRBV12-3/TRBV12-4	TRBJ2-5	.	TGTGCCAGCAGTTTTTGGGGGGCCTCCCAAGAGACCCAGTACTTC	CASSFWGASQETQYF
.	TRBV3-1	TRBJ1-2	.	TGTGCCAGCAGCCAATCGGAAGGGGGAAGTGGCTACACCTTC	CASSQSEGGSGYTF
few	TRBV9	TRBJ1-2	.	TGTGCCAGCAGCGTAGATTCCGGGGGCGGTGGCTACACCTTC	CASSVDSGGGGYTF
.	TRBV4-3	TRBJ2-1	TRBD2	TGCGCCAGCAGCCAAGATGGGGGGGACAATGAGCAGTTCTTC	CASSQDGGDNEQFF
many	TRBV7-2	TRBJ2-5	TRBD2	TGTGCCAGCACCATTGGCGGGGGGCGGGTTACCCAGTACTTC	CASTIGGGRVTQYF
many	TRBV5-1	TRBJ2-5	.	TGCGCCAGCAGCTTGAATCGGCGACAAAGAGAAGAGACCCAGTACTTC	CASSLNRRQREETQYF
.	TRBV7-9	TRBJ1-4	.	TGTGCCAGCAGCTTATCGCCCAATAATGAAAAACTGTTTTTT	CASSLSPNNEKLFF
few	TRBV4-3	TRBJ1-6	.	TGCGCCAGCAGCCTAGAGGGGCCATCAGACGGCCGGCCAATAAATTCACCCCTCCACTTT	CASSLEGPSDGRPINSPLHF
few	TRBV6-5	TRBJ1-5	TRBD1	TGTGCCAGCAGTTATGACAGGGGGCAGGGTCAGCCCCAGCATTTT	CASSYDRGQGQPQHF